The 10 T cell receptor beta chains below come from one sample, sequenced in a study of T cell repertoires in cytomegalovirus infection. These receptors are not linked to any known antigen. TCRdb re-derived calls from the reads in MiXCR, one entry per CDR3 protein. The sample contains about 60,000 distinct CDR3 sequences, roughly 32% of which appear only once. Sequenced input: PBMCs, sequenced either directly or after in vitro stimulation (not recorded which). The receptor source for this set is a human donor in good health (CMV status not recorded). Some clones in this sample may be carry-over from other donors' samples.

The rearrangement joins TRBV20-1 to TRBJ2-1, with a weak D call TRBD1 (5 bases). The V end was cut by 5 bases, the J end by 3 bases, with 20 bases between. There are 16 residues in the CDR3. CDR1 and CDR2 from the germline V gene are DFQATT and SNEGSKA (reference sequence). The CDR3 loop reads CSARRRAGSGYNEQFF. The CDR3 DNA reads as TGCAGTGCTCGACGCCGCGCAGGGTCGGGCTACAATGAGCAGTTCTTC.

This clonotype turned up a few times. The gene calls are TRBV28 and TRBJ2-7; 8 nucleotides match TRBD1. V dropped 4 bases and J dropped 3; count of bases not matched to a gene: 5. Germline loops: CDR1 MDHEN, CDR2 SYDVKM. The CDR3 runs to 14 residues. CDR3 nucleotides: TGTGCCAGCAGTTCCAGGGGGCTCGTCTACGAGCAGTACTTC. Encoded protein: CASSSRGLVYEQYF. Supplemented by reference TRBV28 and TRBJ2-7, the full variable domain reads DVKVTQSSRYLVKRTGEKVFLECVQDMDHENMFWYRQDPGLGLRLIYFSYDVKMKEKGDIPEGYSVSREKKERFSLILESASTNQTSMYLCASSSRGLVYEQYFGPGTRLTVT.

The sample holds a few counts of this clonotype. One junction end disagrees with the germline gene, perhaps due to a read error. The gene calls are TRBV7-6 and TRBJ1-2; D is ambiguous. Germline V lookup: CDR1 SGHVS, CDR2 FNYEAQ. The CDR3 runs to 13 residues. CDR3 sequence reads: CASSLDQFSTELF. The CDR3, as DNA: TGTGCCAGCAGCTTAGATCAATTTTCGACGGAACTCTTC.

The V call is TRBV19, the J call TRBJ2-5, with D uncertain. Deletions cut 5 bases from V and 4 bases from J, with 2 bases between. The CDR3 sequence is 10 residues long. Germline lookup yields CDR1 LNHDA and CDR2 SQIVND (reference sequence). This CDR3 reads CASSGETQYF. For the CDR3, the DNA is TGTGCCAGTAGTGGAGAGACCCAGTACTTC.

V gene TRBV20-1 combines with J gene TRBJ1-3, with D unresolved. This CDR3 has 15 residues. Germline lookup yields CDR1 DFQATT and CDR2 SNEGSKA (reference sequence). The V end lost 3 bases, the J end lost 9 bases, and 21 bases lay between the germline ends. The CDR3 is CSARQVKRGSGTIYF. In DNA form, the CDR3 reads TGCAGTGCTAGGCAGGTCAAGAGAGGGAGCGGCACCATATATTTT.

This sequence joins TRBV19 and TRBJ2-1; 7 bases match TRBD2. Trimming cost V 3 bases and J 1 base; bases outside gene matches: 3. The CDR3 is made up of 15 amino acids. Germline V lookup: CDR1 LNHDA, CDR2 SQIVND (reference sequence). The CDR3 DNA follows: TGTGCCAGTAGTATCACGGGGGGATCCTACAATGAGCAGTTCTTC. Translation gives CASSITGGSYNEQFF.

The chain is built from TRBV5-1 and TRBJ2-6; 14 bases agree with TRBD2. Germline CDR1 is SGHRS and CDR2 is YFSETQ. The junction had 10 bases not matched to a gene; V was cut back by 7 bases and J by 1 base. The CDR3 spans 19 residues. CDR3: CASGGLAGEEGSGANVLTF. The CDR3 region has the DNA TGCGCCAGCGGGGGACTAGCGGGAGAGGAGGGATCTGGGGCCAACGTCCTGACTTTC.

The sample holds a few counts of this clonotype. The rearrangement uses TRBV2 and TRBJ1-6; a possible D gene is TRBD1 (5 bases). V lost 7 bases and J 10 bases, leaving 11 bases between the germline ends. CDR3 length: 12 amino acids. CDR1 and CDR2 from the germline V gene are SNHLY and FYNNEI. The CDR3 DNA is TGTGCCAGCAACGAGGGGTACTCACCCCTCCACTTT. Protein product: CASNEGYSPLHF.

The rearrangement uses TRBV20-1 and TRBJ1-1; D ambiguous. CDR3 length: 14 residues. V lost 5 bases and J 0 bases, leaving 13 bases between the germline ends. Germline CDR1 is DFQATT and CDR2 is SNEGSKA (reference sequence). CDR3 nucleotides: TGCAGTGCTGGCGACGGGATCATGAACACTGAAGCTTTCTTT. As protein: CSAGDGIMNTEAFF.

The table lists this clonotype with many counts. The chain carries TRBV10-3 and TRBJ1-4, with D uncertain. Trimming took off 8 bases at V and 8 bases at J, with 6 bases between the two ends. This CDR3 is 10 amino acids long. Per the germline V gene, CDR1 is ENHRY and CDR2 is SYGVKD. The CDR3: CAIGKEKLFF. The CDR3 coding sequence is TGTGCCATCGGGAAGGAAAAACTGTTTTTT.